This T cell receptor beta chain was documented in a study of post-analysis software for immune sequencing data. Study-wide points: Patients used about 5 TRBV segments, including TRBV5-6, TRBV5-1 and TRBV20-1, more often than controls.

A note on this clonotype: Its antigen is unidentified.

Trimming took 1 base from V and 5 from J, leaving 14 bases between them. This CDR3 is built from 15 residues. Germline V gene sequence: CDR1 LGHNA, CDR2 YSLEER. Every TCR beta cDNA library bore unique molecular identifiers. TCRdb re-derived calls from the PCR reads in MiXCR, one entry per CDR3 protein. The profile covers 350,000 to 450,000 distinct CDR3 sequences, with about a third appearing a single time and about an eighth taken by the ten largest. This clonotype originated in a girl between 5 and 17 years old with multiple sclerosis. Material for sequencing was blood. The chain uses TRBV4-3 and TRBJ1-1; a weak D match, TRBD1 (5 bases). This chain's CDR3 is CASSQGGGGRTEAFF. CDR3 in DNA: TGCGCCAGCAGCCAAGGGGGGGGTGGGCGAACTGAAGCTTTCTTT.